This TCR beta chain was recovered during a study of human T cells and chemical hapten exposure. This clonotype occurred many times. Described time point: patch test 2, 6 weeks after DPC sensitization. Treatment denoted: therapeutic diphenylcyclopropenone sensitization with weekly scalp DPC. TCRdb reanalysed the RACE reads using MiXCR and keeps one entry per CDR3 protein. This sample has approximately 91,000 distinct CDR3 sequences, with approximately 10% found just once. V was cut by 1 base and J by 7 bases, with 2 bases left in between. Germline CDR1 reads SEHNR; CDR2 reads FQNEAQ (reference sequence). This CDR3 comprises 12 residues.

This TCR was recovered from a man younger than 35 with alopecia areata. Some clones in this sample may be carry-over from other donors' samples. The source material was whole blood, sampled in connection with sensitization to the hapten diphenylcyclopropenone (DPC). The J gene is TRBJ1-6, the V gene TRBV7-9, with D hard to call. CDR3 sequence (DNA): TGTGCCAGCAGCTTAGAAAATTCACCCCTCCACTTT. It yields the protein CASSLENSPLHF.